The rows below give T cell receptor beta chains drawn from one sample of a study of T cell responses to AZD1222 COVID-19 vaccine. Assay: immunoSEQ multiplex PCR; the TCRdb copy retains only in-frame clones and omits some. The data contain more than 75,000 clones, about 89% of them singletons. The starting material was peripheral blood, obtained on day 0 of AZD1222 vaccination. The receptor source for this set is an adult in good health. Each CDR3 is given with its conserved first and last residue. D genes are given only for firm matches.

d_call,v_call,j_call,cdr3_nt,cdr3_aa
TRBD1,TRBV7-2,TRBJ1-2,TGTGCCAGCAGCTCGTTGCCGGGACAGGGCAGGGCTAACTATGGCTACACCTTC,CASSSLPGQGRANYGYTF
TRBD1,TRBV19,TRBJ2-3,TGTGCCAGTAGTATGACAGGGGGGGAACCAGATACGCAGTATTTT,CASSMTGGEPDTQYF
.,TRBV7-2,TRBJ2-1,TGTGCCAGCAGCTTAGGTAGCCGTCCGGGGCAGTTCTTC,CASSLGSRPGQFF
.,TRBV5-6,TRBJ2-3,TGTGCCAGCAGCACCGGACTCGCAGATACGCAGTATTTT,CASSTGLADTQYF
TRBD2,TRBV24-1,TRBJ2-4,TGTGCCACCTCTGAGGACCGGGGGGTAAACATTCAGTACTTC,CATSEDRGVNIQYF
TRBD1,TRBV4-1,TRBJ1-2,TGCGCCAGCAGCCAAGACCCAACAGGGGCCTATGGCTACACCTTC,CASSQDPTGAYGYTF
.,TRBV3-1/TRBV3-2,TRBJ1-1,TGTGCCAGCAGCCAAGGCACCTCGAACACTGAAGCTTTCTTT,CASSQGTSNTEAFF
.,TRBV3-1/TRBV3-2,TRBJ2-1,TGTGCCAGCGCGGCGGTAGGTAGCTCCTACAATGAGCAGTTCTTC,CASAAVGSSYNEQFF
.,TRBV19,TRBJ1-5,TGTGCCAGTAGCCCCGGTACAGGGAGGGAGCAGCCCCAGCATTTT,CASSPGTGREQPQHF
TRBD1,TRBV5-6,TRBJ1-2,TGTGCCAGCAGCTCGACAGGGGACTATGGCTACACCTTC,CASSSTGDYGYTF
.,TRBV30,TRBJ1-2,TGTGCCTGGAGGGGGGTAGGGAACAACTATGGCTACACCTTC,CAWRGVGNNYGYTF
TRBD1,TRBV5-1,TRBJ1-1,TGCGCCAGCAGCATCTCCGGGACAGGGAGAGGGAACACTGAAGCTTTCTTT,CASSISGTGRGNTEAFF
.,TRBV7-2,TRBJ1-6,TGTGCCAGCAGTCCCTATGGGCAGGGGACTTCACCCCTCCACTTT,CASSPYGQGTSPLHF
.,TRBV29-1,TRBJ2-1,TGCAGCGTTGTAATGTGGTTGGATAGCGTCCACAATGAGCAGTTCTTC,CSVVMWLDSVHNEQFF
.,TRBV7-9,TRBJ2-2,TGTGCCAGCAGCTTACAACCGAACACCGGGGAGCTGTTTTTT,CASSLQPNTGELFF